This record concerns one T cell receptor (beta chain) sequence. Antigen: not known. Profiling relied on immunoSEQ multiplex PCR, and the TCRdb table lists in-frame clones only, not all of them. The data show about 160,000 clones, with 89% seen just once and around 4.9% held by the top ten. Germline V gene lookup returns CDR1 KGHSH and CDR2 LQKENI. V lost 0 bases to trimming and J lost 7 bases; unmatched junction nucleotides: 13. The CDR3 length is 19 residues. The sample comes from a study of T cell responses to AZD1222 COVID-19 vaccine. For the study at large: Second-dose timings of about 4 or about 12 weeks were pooled. Whole-study findings and limits: Repertoire collection took place solely once the T cell response had peaked. Mostly white British, mostly female donors; authors suggested clonal diversity may be underestimated.

This sequence joins TRBV18 and TRBJ2-1; 12 bases align to TRBD2. This specimen consisted of peripheral blood, obtained on day 0 of AZD1222 vaccination. The sequence was obtained from an adult in good health. The CDR3 coding sequence is TGTGCCAGCTCACCACCGAGCCTAGCGGGAGGGCCGGGGCGGAATGAGCAGTTCTTC. Its translation is CASSPPSLAGGPGRNEQFF.